A selection of T cell receptor beta chains follows, all from one sample in a study of CD8 T cells in Susac syndrome. One entry per CDR3 protein, called by TCRdb with MiXCR from the immunoSEQ multiplex PCR reads. The repertoire holds some 190,000 distinct CDR3 sequences, around 96% seen once, with approximately 0.1% in the top ten. The sequenced sample was CD4+ T cells from PBMCs. These TCRs come from a human donor in good health. Each CDR3 is given with its conserved first and last residue. Fields, in order: clone size, J gene, D gene, V gene, CDR3 DNA, CDR3 protein. A D gene is named only where the DNA matches it firmly. The listing skips clone size in some rows; elsewhere it reads once, few, many or a size class.

-,TRBJ1-5,TRBD1,TRBV5-1,TGCGCCAGCAGCCCCGGCGGACAGGGGAATCAGCCCCAGCATTTT,CASSPGGQGNQPQHF
-,TRBJ2-1,TRBD2,TRBV15,TGTGCCACCAGCAGAGTTTACCTAGCGGGGTTCTCCTACAATGAGCAGTTCTTC,CATSRVYLAGFSYNEQFF
-,TRBJ2-3,TRBD2,TRBV7-9,TGTGCCAGCCGCGAGCGCGGGAGGTCGACAGATACGCAGTATTTT,CASRERGRSTDTQYF
-,TRBJ2-7,-,TRBV6-5,TGTGCCAGCAGTTACGGGGCTAGCGGACAGTACGAGCAGTACTTC,CASSYGASGQYEQYF
-,TRBJ1-2,-,TRBV28,TGTGCCAGCAGTTACACAGGGATGGGCGAGGGGTACACCTTC,CASSYTGMGEGYTF
-,TRBJ1-1,-,TRBV27,TGTGCCAGCAGCCAGGGAGTCCTGGGTGAAGCTTTCTTT,CASSQGVLGEAFF
once,TRBJ2-1,TRBD2,TRBV6-5,TGTGCCAGCAGTTACTCGATACTAGCGGGAGCCTATGAGCAGTTCTTC,CASSYSILAGAYEQFF
-,TRBJ2-7,TRBD1,TRBV6-5,TGTGCCAGCAGCCGGACAGGACAGGCCTACGAGCAGTACTTC,CASSRTGQAYEQYF
once,TRBJ2-3,-,TRBV19,TGTGCCAGTAGTAGCGACAGGAAGGGCGCAGATACGCAGTATTTT,CASSSDRKGADTQYF
-,TRBJ2-1,TRBD2,TRBV27,TGTGCCAGCAGTTCCCCAGCCCGTAGCGGGAGGGCCCCAGGGAATGAGCAGTTCTTC,CASSSPARSGRAPGNEQFF
-,TRBJ1-2,-,TRBV29-1,TGCAGCGTTGTAAACCCGAGCAACTATGGCTACACCTTC,CSVVNPSNYGYTF
once,TRBJ2-2,-,TRBV4-3,TGCGCCAGCAGCCAAGATATGAGGGAGCGGACCGGGGAGCTGTTTTTT,CASSQDMRERTGELFF
-,TRBJ2-2,TRBD2,TRBV20-1,TGCAGTGCTAGACCCCCCCTAGCGGGAAAGAACACCGGGGAGCTGTTTTTT,CSARPPLAGKNTGELFF
-,TRBJ1-2,-,TRBV27,TGTGCCAGCAGGGATACCGATTGGGGGAAATCTAACTATGGCTACACCTTC,CASRDTDWGKSNYGYTF
-,TRBJ1-1,TRBD1,TRBV5-1,TGCGCCAGCAGCCCACATGGGACAGGGAGGTGGACTGAAGCTTTCTTT,CASSPHGTGRWTEAFF
-,TRBJ2-4,TRBD1,TRBV20-1,TGCAGTGCTAGAGGGACAGGACTAGCCAAAAACATTCAGTACTTC,CSARGTGLAKNIQYF
-,TRBJ2-7,-,TRBV12-3/TRBV12-4,TGTGCCAGCAGTTTCAGACGGAGCTCGTACGAGCAGTACTTC,CASSFRRSSYEQYF
-,TRBJ2-2,TRBD2,TRBV29-1,TGCAGCGTTGCGCGCCGACTAGCGGGAGGACCCGGGGAGCTGTTTTTT,CSVARRLAGGPGELFF
-,TRBJ2-1,TRBD2,TRBV3-1,TGTGCCAGCAGCCAAGTCCTAGCGGGATTCGATGAGCAGTTCTTC,CASSQVLAGFDEQFF
-,TRBJ2-7,-,TRBV29-1,TGCAGCGCTGTACAGGGCTACGAGCAGTACTTC,CSAVQGYEQYF
-,TRBJ1-1,-,TRBV6-5,TGTGCCAGCAGTTACCTTCGTAGGGTAGGGGGTATGAACACTGAAGCTTTCTTT,CASSYLRRVGGMNTEAFF
-,TRBJ2-1,TRBD2,TRBV20-1,TGCAGTGCTAGTAAGCCTAGCGGCAAAGGGGAGCAGTTCTTC,CSASKPSGKGEQFF
-,TRBJ2-2,-,TRBV14,TGTGCCAGCAGCCAAATCCAGTCGGGGGAGCTGTTTTTT,CASSQIQSGELFF
-,TRBJ2-1,TRBD1,TRBV3-1,TGTGCCAGCAGCTTTTCGGACAGGGGGCAGCAGTTCTTC,CASSFSDRGQQFF
-,TRBJ2-3,-,TRBV20-1,TGCAGTGCTAGTGGGCACACAGATACGCAGTATTTT,CSASGHTDTQYF
-,TRBJ1-1,-,TRBV29-1,TGCAGCGTTGTTAGACCCGGGAACACTGAAGCTTTCTTT,CSVVRPGNTEAFF
-,TRBJ2-7,TRBD1,TRBV24-1,TGTGCCACCGAGGACAGGGGGCTTGAGCAGTACTTC,CATEDRGLEQYF
-,TRBJ2-1,TRBD2,TRBV12-3/TRBV12-4,TGTGCCAGCAGTCCTAGCGGGGGGTACAATGAGCAGTTCTTC,CASSPSGGYNEQFF
-,TRBJ2-5,-,TRBV27,TGTGCCAGCAGTTTACCGGGGACAGAGACCCAGTACTTC,CASSLPGTETQYF